The 17 T cell receptor beta chains below all came from one sample that was sequenced in a study of Graves' ophthalmopathy and Graves' hyperthyroidism. The authors amplified TCR beta CDR3 regions, and they did so from RNA transcripts for repertoire sequencing. First-round RT-PCR used HTBI primers; second-round multiplex PCR followed. TCRdb recomputed calls from the multiplex PCR reads with MiXCR, one row per CDR3 protein. The repertoire holds a few hundred thousand distinct CDR3 sequences, with approximately 35% as singletons. The sequencing input was peripheral blood or thyroid tissue (not recorded which). All receptors derive from an adult man with Graves' hyperthyroidism.

In its sample, this clonotype was seen many times. The chain is built from TRBV20-1 and TRBJ2-5; D uncertain. Germline V gene sequence: CDR1 DFQATT, CDR2 SNEGSKA (reference sequence). This CDR3 region has 13 residues. Trimming removed 2 bases from V and 10 bases from J, with 17 bases in between. CDR3 sequence: CSARFGRQVGQYF. In DNA, the CDR3 is TGCAGTGCTAGATTCGGTAGGCAGGTCGGCCAGTACTTC.

As for this clonotype: This sequence may be a read error, since a much larger clone differs from it by one base. The chain carries TRBV12-3 or TRBV12-4 and TRBJ1-1; 9 bases map to TRBD1. The CDR3 has 16 amino acids. The CDR3 protein is CVSSRTGGEYGTEAFF. For the CDR3, the DNA is TGTGTCAGCAGTCGTACAGGGGGCGAGTATGGCACTGAAGCTTTCTTT.

This clonotype was observed many times. The chain links TRBV20-1 to TRBJ1-4, with D possibly matching TRBD1 (6 bases). V lost 5 bases to trimming and J lost 3 bases, with 16 bases between them. Per germline, CDR1 DFQATT and CDR2 SNEGSKA (reference sequence). CDR3 length: 15 residues. Written as DNA, the CDR3 is TGCAGTGCTGCCCCCATCGCAGGGGCTAATGAAAAACTGTTTTTT. Translated: CSAAPIAGANEKLFF.

Turning to this clonotype: At one boundary the junction diverges from the germline segment, which might be a read error. The chain is built from TRBV25-1 and TRBJ2-2; TRBD1 is a possible D gene (8 bases). Germline V lookup: CDR1 MGHDK, CDR2 SYGVNS. The CDR3 has 17 residues. The CDR3 nucleotides are TGTGCCAGCAGTGAATATGGGGGGGACAGGAACGCCGGGGAGCTGTTTTTT. This encodes CASSEYGGDRNAGELFF.

Of note for this clonotype: A single base separates this from a much larger clone, so it may be a read error. The chain links TRBV7-8 to TRBJ1-6; the D gene is possibly TRBD1 (6 bases). CDR1 SGHVS and CDR2 FQNEAQ come from the germline V gene. CDR3 length: 16 residues. CDR3 sequence: CASSRLQGSRGSPLQF. The CDR3 DNA reads TGCGCCAGCAGCCGCTTACAGGGTTCACGGGGTTCACCCCTCCAATTT.

This clonotype was found a few times. The V call is TRBV24-1, the J call TRBJ2-2, with 8 bases identical to TRBD2. The germline CDR1 and CDR2 sequences are KGHDR and SFDVKD. The CDR3 length is 13 residues. The ends lost 6 bases at V and 8 bases at J; junction bases unmatched: 4. Written as DNA, the CDR3 is TGTGCCACCAGTCTCGGGAGGGCTGGGGAGCTGTTTTTT. Its translation is CATSLGRAGELFF.

V usage is TRBV7-9 and J usage is TRBJ2-7, with TRBD2 as a possible D gene (6 bases). The germline CDR1 and CDR2 sequences are SEHNR and FQNEAQ (reference sequence). The CDR3 loop spans 14 amino acids. Trimming stripped 5 bases from V and 9 bases from J, with 20 bases between. The CDR3 reads CASSPFEGISGQYF. CDR3 nucleotides: TGTGCCAGCAGCCCTTTCGAGGGGATTAGCGGGCAGTACTTC.

This clonotype was seen only a few times. The chain uses TRBV12-3 or TRBV12-4 and TRBJ2-2, with 12 positions matching TRBD2. V was clipped by 8 bases and J by 2 bases; unmatched bases: 6. The CDR3 contains 16 residues. CDR3 coding DNA: TGTGCCAGCCGGCTAGCGGGAGGGAAAAACACCGGGGAGCTGTTTTTT. Translation gives CASRLAGGKNTGELFF.

In the case of this clonotype: This may be a read error, as it is one base from a much larger clone. This CDR3 is missing its conserved last phenylalanine or tryptophan, likely due to a read error. CDR3 bases: TGTGCCAGCAACTCGGACAGGGAAGAGACCCAGTACCTC. Translating it yields CASNSDREETQYL. This rearrangement joins TRBV6-1 to TRBJ2-5; 8 bases align to TRBD1. The CDR3 has 13 amino acids. After removal of 7 bases from V and 3 bases from J, the junction contained 4 bases not matched to a gene. Looked up from germline, CDR1 is MNHNS and CDR2 is SASEGT.

This clonotype was seen many times. The chain recombines TRBV11-3 with TRBJ2-5; D may be TRBD1 or TRBD2 (5 bases each). CDR1 is SGHNT and CDR2 is YENEEA in the germline V gene. Between the trimmed V and J ends, which lost 0 bases and 1 base, there was a span of 18 bases. CDR3 length: 18 amino acids. The CDR3 bases are TGTGCCAGCAGCTTAGACTCCTTGGGACGGATCTTCCAAGAGACCCAGTACTTC. It translates to CASSLDSLGRIFQETQYF.

This clonotype was counted a few times. The V gene is TRBV6-5, the J gene TRBJ1-3, with a weak D call TRBD1 (6 bases). The length of the CDR3 is 18 residues. Germline loops: CDR1 MNHEY, CDR2 SVGAGI. V gave up 5 bases and J gave up 0 bases, with 20 bases separating them. CDR3 DNA: TGTGCCAGCAGTCACTATGGGGGCTCCCAAAGCTCTGGAAACACCATATATTTT. This gives the protein CASSHYGGSQSSGNTIYF.

This clonotype was counted only a few times. The junction differs from germline at one of its ends, possibly a read error. The J gene is TRBJ1-4, the V gene TRBV5-1; D remains unclear. The germline gives CDR1 SGHRS, CDR2 YFSETQ. This CDR3 region has 13 residues. The CDR3 nucleotides read TGTGCCAGCAGCTTGAGAACCGCTGAAAAACTGTTTTTT. This sequence encodes CASSLRTAEKLFF.

The chain uses TRBV2 and TRBJ1-3; D is unresolved. From germline, CDR1 is SNHLY and CDR2 FYNNEI. The V gene lost 5 bases and the J gene lost 0 bases, with 17 bases spanning the gap. The CDR3 has 17 residues. The CDR3 loop is CASSYAAQPASGNTIYF. DNA of the CDR3: TGTGCCAGCAGTTATGCGGCGCAGCCAGCCTCTGGAAACACCATATATTTT.

This clonotype has ten or more counts. CDR3 coding DNA: TGTGCCAGCAGCCGAGCTCGAAGGGCCCACGAGCAGTACTTC. As protein: CASSRARRAHEQYF. V usage is TRBV5-6 and J usage is TRBJ2-7; D remains unclear. The V gene lost 4 bases and the J gene lost 5 bases, with 16 bases spanning the gap. This CDR3 region has 14 residues. Germline V gives CDR1 SGHDT, CDR2 YYEEEE.

This sequence joins TRBV6-5 and TRBJ2-2, with 15 bases identical to TRBD2. Germline-derived CDR1 and CDR2 are MNHEY and SVGAGI. This CDR3 is built from 17 residues. V dropped 5 bases and J dropped 4; count of bases not matched to a gene: 5. Here the CDR3 DNA reads TGTGCCAGCAGTGGACTAGCGGGAGGGCCGGGCACCGGGGAGCTGTTTTTT. The encoded protein is CASSGLAGGPGTGELFF.

The chain has TRBV29-1 and TRBJ2-7, with D possibly TRBD2 on 7 matching bases. The CDR3 is made up of 13 amino acids. Germline V gene data show CDR1 as SQVTM and CDR2 as ANQGSEA. Between the trimmed V and J ends, which lost 8 bases and 0 bases, there was a span of 14 bases. The CDR3 region is CSLVGGASYEQYF. Here the CDR3 DNA reads TGCAGCTTGGTGGGGGGGGCCTCCTACGAGCAGTACTTC.

This rearrangement joins TRBV10-3 to TRBJ2-5; D unresolved. The tail of the sequence fits TRBJ2-7 better, so the J call may be wrong. The germline V gene has CDR1 ENHRY and CDR2 SYGVKD. The CDR3 is made up of 12 amino acids. CDR3 in DNA: TGTGCCATCAGTGAGTCAGGTCTCGAGCAGTACTTC. This codes for CAISESGLEQYF.